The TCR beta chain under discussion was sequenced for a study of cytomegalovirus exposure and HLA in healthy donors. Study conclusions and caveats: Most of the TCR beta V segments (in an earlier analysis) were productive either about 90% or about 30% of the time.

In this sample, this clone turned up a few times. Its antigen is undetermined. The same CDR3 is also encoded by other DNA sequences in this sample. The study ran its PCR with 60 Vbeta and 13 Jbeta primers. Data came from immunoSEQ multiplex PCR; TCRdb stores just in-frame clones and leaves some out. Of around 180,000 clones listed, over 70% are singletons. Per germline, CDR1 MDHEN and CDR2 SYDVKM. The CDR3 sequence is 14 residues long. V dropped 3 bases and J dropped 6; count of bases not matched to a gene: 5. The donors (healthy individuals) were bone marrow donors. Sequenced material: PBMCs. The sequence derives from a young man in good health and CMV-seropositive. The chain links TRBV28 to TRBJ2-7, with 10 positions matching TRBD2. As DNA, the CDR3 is TGTGCCAGCAGTTTTGGGCTAGCGGGAGCCGAGCAGTACTTC. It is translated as CASSFGLAGAEQYF.